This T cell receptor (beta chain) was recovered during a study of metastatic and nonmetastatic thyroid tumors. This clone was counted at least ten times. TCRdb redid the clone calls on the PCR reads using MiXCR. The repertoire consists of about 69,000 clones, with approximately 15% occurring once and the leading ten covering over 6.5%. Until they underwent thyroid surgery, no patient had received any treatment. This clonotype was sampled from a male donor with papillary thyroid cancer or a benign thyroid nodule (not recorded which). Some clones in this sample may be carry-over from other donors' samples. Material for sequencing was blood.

The CDR3 DNA reads TGTGCCAGCAGCCCGGGGGAAGGAATGGTTGAAAAACTGTTTTTT. Encoded protein: CASSPGEGMVEKLFF. The chain has TRBV5-5 and TRBJ1-4, with D possibly matching TRBD1 (5 bases). V was clipped by 4 bases and J by 7 bases, with 17 bases between them. Germline assignment: CDR1 SGHKS and CDR2 YYEKEE (reference sequence). The CDR3 consists of 15 residues.